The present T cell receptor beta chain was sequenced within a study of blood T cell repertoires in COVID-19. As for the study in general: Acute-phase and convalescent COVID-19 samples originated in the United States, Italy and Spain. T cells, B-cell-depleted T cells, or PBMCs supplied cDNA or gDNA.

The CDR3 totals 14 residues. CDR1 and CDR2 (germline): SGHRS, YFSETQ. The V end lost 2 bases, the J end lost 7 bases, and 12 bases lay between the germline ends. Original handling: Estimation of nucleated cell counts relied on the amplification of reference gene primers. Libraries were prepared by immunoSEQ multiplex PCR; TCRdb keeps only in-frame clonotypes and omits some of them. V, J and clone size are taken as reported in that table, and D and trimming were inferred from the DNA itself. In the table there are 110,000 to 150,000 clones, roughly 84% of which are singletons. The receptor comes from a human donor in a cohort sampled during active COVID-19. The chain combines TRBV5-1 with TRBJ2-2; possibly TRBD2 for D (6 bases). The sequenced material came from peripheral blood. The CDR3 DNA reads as TGCGCCAGCAGCTTAGGCGGGGCTGGCGGGGAGCTGTTTTTT. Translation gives CASSLGGAGGELFF.